The clone carrying this T cell receptor (beta chain) has just a few counts. Its target is unknown. Generated by immunoSEQ multiplex PCR, the TCRdb table keeps only in-frame clones and is missing some. The profile covers more than 45,000 clones, with roughly 83% appearing a single time and 15% to 20% taken by the ten largest. This entry belongs to a study of T cells in localized non-small cell lung cancer. Study outcomes and limitations: Longer overall survival was seen with higher T cell density measured in blood.

This clonotype was obtained from a man aged 40 to 70 with stage III lung adenocarcinoma. This sample comprised peripheral blood mononuclear cells, obtained before any cancer treatment.

Here the CDR3 reads CASSNGRVGGELFF. The CDR3 DNA sequence: TGTGCCAGCAGCAACGGGAGGGTTGGCGGGGAGCTGTTTTTT. V gene TRBV21-1 combines with J gene TRBJ2-2; TRBD2 is the table's D call and was not checked against the DNA. TRBV21-1 is tagged as a pseudogene. The CDR3 has 14 residues.